This TCR beta chain was observed in a study of T cells in Graves' hyperthyroidism and ophthalmopathy. Study-wide results and caveats: A model using 13 V-J features told ophthalmopathy apart from stable hyperthyroidism.

Germline V gene sequence: CDR1 SEHNR, CDR2 FQNEAQ (reference sequence). The CDR3 runs to 14 residues. V was pared by 11 bases and J by 5 bases, with 21 bases between. Disease lasting under 3 months, a NOSPECS grade of at least 4, and a Clinical Activity Score of at least 3 were features of the ophthalmopathy patients. Isolation of PBMCs was performed on around 9.3 ml fresh peripheral blood. Regarding this clonotype: The target antigen is unknown.

There were TCR beta CDR3 regions amplified from RNA transcripts. An initial round of RT-PCR targeting the TCR CDR3 relied on the HTBI primer set. TCRdb re-analysed the multiplex PCR reads in MiXCR, keeping a single row per CDR3 protein. Among roughly 640,000 distinct CDR3 sequences listed, approximately 15% were seen once. Sequences were obtained from blood. The chain has TRBV7-9 and TRBJ1-1; a possible D gene is TRBD1 (5 bases). This sequence was found in a woman in her thirties or forties with Graves' ophthalmopathy. The CDR3 here is CAVHLGASWTEAFF. CDR3 DNA: TGTGCCGTTCACCTCGGGGCCTCGTGGACTGAAGCTTTCTTT.